Detailed here is one T cell receptor (beta chain). Antigen specificity is unknown. The sample belongs to a study of PD-L1 blockade in urothelial cancer. Overall study: In the patient group, about 85% of the roughly 29 were males with bladder-origin urothelial cancer. A median approximately 150,000 T cells were found in blood samples. Study conclusions and caveats: Pretreatment blood TCR clonality under the median forecast improved survival.

CDR3 length: 15 residues. V shed 5 bases and J shed 2 bases, with 16 bases lying between them. Germline-derived CDR1 and CDR2 are MDHEN and SYDVKM. Indicated time point: pretreatment peripheral blood. Assay: immunoSEQ multiplex PCR; the TCRdb copy retains only in-frame clones and omits some. This table has approximately 90,000 clones, around 84% appearing once. This rearrangement joins TRBV28 to TRBJ2-7; D is perhaps TRBD1 (6 bases). This TCR was recovered from a man aged 55 to 69 with urothelial cancer. The sequencing here drew on PBMCs, taken around atezolizumab (anti-PD-L1) treatment. The CDR3 loop reads CASSSRGQSPYEQYF. The DNA of the CDR3 is TGTGCCAGCAGTAGCCGCGGACAGAGCCCCTACGAGCAGTACTTC.